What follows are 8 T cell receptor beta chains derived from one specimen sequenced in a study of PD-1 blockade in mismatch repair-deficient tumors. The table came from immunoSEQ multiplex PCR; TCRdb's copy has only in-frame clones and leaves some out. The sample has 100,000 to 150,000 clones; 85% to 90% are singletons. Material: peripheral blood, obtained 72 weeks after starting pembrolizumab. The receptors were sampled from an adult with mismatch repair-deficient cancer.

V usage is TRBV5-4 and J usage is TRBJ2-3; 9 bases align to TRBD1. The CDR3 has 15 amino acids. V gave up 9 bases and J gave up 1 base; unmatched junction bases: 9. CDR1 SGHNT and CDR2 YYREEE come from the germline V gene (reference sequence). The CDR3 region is CATNYRGRGTDTQYF. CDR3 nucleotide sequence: TGTGCCACCAACTACAGGGGGCGCGGCACAGATACGCAGTATTTT.

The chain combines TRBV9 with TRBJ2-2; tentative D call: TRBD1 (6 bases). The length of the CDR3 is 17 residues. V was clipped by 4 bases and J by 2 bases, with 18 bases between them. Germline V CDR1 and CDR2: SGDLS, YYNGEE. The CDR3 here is CASSPRNTGPNTGELFF. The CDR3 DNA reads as TGTGCCAGCAGCCCTAGGAATACAGGGCCAAACACCGGGGAGCTGTTTTTT.

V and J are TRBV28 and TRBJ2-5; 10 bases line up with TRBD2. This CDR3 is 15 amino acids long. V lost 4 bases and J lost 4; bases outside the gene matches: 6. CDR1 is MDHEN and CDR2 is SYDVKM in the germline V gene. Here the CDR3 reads CASSSSGSVIETQYF. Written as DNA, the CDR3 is TGTGCCAGCAGTTCTAGCGGGAGTGTAATAGAGACCCAGTACTTC.

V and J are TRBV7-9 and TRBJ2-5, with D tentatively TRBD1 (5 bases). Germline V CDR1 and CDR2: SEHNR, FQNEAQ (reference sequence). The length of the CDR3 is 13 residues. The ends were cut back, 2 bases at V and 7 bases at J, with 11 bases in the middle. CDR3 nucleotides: TGTGCCAGCAGCTTATCGGCTAGGGGGACCCAGTACTTC. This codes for CASSLSARGTQYF.

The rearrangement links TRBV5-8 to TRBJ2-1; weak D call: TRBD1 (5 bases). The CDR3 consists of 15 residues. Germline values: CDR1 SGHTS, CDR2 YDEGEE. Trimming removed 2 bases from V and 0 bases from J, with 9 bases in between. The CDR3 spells CASSLRQGSYNEQFF. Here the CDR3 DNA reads TGTGCCAGCAGCTTAAGGCAGGGCTCCTACAATGAGCAGTTCTTC.

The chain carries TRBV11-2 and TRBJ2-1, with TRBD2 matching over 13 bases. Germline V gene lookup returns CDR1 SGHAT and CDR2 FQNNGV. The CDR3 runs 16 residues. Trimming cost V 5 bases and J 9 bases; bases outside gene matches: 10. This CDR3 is CASSRTSGGALGEQFF. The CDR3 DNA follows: TGTGCCAGCAGCCGCACTAGCGGGGGGGCCTTGGGTGAGCAGTTCTTC. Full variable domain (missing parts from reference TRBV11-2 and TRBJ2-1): EAGVAQSPRYKIIEKRQSVAFWCNPISGHATLYWYQQILGQGPKLLIQFQNNGVVDDSQLPKDRFSAERLKGVDSTLKIQPAKLEDSAVYLCASSRTSGGALGEQFFGPGTRLTVL.

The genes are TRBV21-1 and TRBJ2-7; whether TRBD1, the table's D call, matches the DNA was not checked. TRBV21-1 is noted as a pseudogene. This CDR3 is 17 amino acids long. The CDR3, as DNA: TGTGCCAGCAGCAGAACCCCCCGGGACAGGGGGGACGGGGAGCAGTACTTC. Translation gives CASSRTPRDRGDGEQYF.

This CDR3 is CASSESLTDTQYF. The CDR3 nucleotides read TGTGCCAGCAGTGAGTCCCTCACAGATACGCAGTATTTT. The chain couples TRBV2 to TRBJ2-3; unclear D gene. Trimming took off 3 bases at V and 2 bases at J, with 6 bases between the two ends. Germline V gene sequence: CDR1 SNHLY, CDR2 FYNNEI. The CDR3 is 13 residues long.